The clone carrying this TCR beta chain was seen ten or more times. MiXCR was run by TCRdb on the 5' RACE reads, yielding one entry per CDR3 protein. The table has more than 25,000 distinct CDR3 sequences, about 9.7% seen once. The entry originates in a study of chronic HIV infection and antiretroviral therapy. The CDR3 length is 15 residues. J was trimmed by 0 bases and V by 0 bases; bases with no gene match: 1. Germline CDR1 and CDR2: ENHRY and SYGVKD. Sequencing was performed on peripheral blood. This TCR derives from an adult who had HIV and had not received antiretroviral therapy, or was an uninfected healthy control (not recorded which). The rearrangement links TRBV10-3 to TRBJ1-2, with 7 bases that match TRBD1. This CDR3 is CAISESTGANYGYTF. CDR3 in DNA: TGTGCCATCAGTGAGTCTACAGGGGCTAACTATGGCTACACCTTC.